Listed below are T cell receptor beta chains from one sample, sequenced in a study of blood T cells in healthy people across ages. TCRdb re-analysed the 5' RACE reads in MiXCR, keeping a single row per CDR3 protein. The sample includes roughly 550,000 distinct CDR3 sequences, more than 20% of them seen just once. These data were also reused for a study on T cells of mothers and their children.

The sequencing input was blood. All receptors come from a boy between 10 and 17 years old in good health. Both conserved end residues are part of each CDR3. The order of the fields is V gene, CDR3 length, J gene, CDR3 protein.

V gene: TRBV20-1; CDR3 length: 15; J gene: TRBJ1-1; CDR3 protein: CSARDIWGATTEAFF
V gene: TRBV10-3; CDR3 length: 13; J gene: TRBJ2-1; CDR3 protein: CATGQGPLYEQFF
V gene: TRBV6-5; CDR3 length: 13; J gene: TRBJ1-4; CDR3 protein: CASSYEDNEKLFF
V gene: TRBV4-3; CDR3 length: 15; J gene: TRBJ1-2; CDR3 protein: CASSQDPPGGYGYTF
V gene: TRBV28; CDR3 length: 16; J gene: TRBJ1-5; CDR3 protein: CASTGNLQGRNQPQHF
V gene: TRBV28; CDR3 length: 18; J gene: TRBJ2-5; CDR3 protein: CASSLSLVGLAGEETQYF
V gene: TRBV7-2; CDR3 length: 15; J gene: TRBJ2-7; CDR3 protein: CASSEDRSSYYEQYF
V gene: TRBV10-3; CDR3 length: 14; J gene: TRBJ2-7; CDR3 protein: CAISESVTSGEQYF
V gene: TRBV28; CDR3 length: 14; J gene: TRBJ2-1; CDR3 protein: CASSSPGSYNEQFF
V gene: TRBV27; CDR3 length: 16; J gene: TRBJ1-2; CDR3 protein: CASSLAGSLQKNGYTF
V gene: TRBV19; CDR3 length: 15; J gene: TRBJ1-4; CDR3 protein: CASRSDARPNEKLFF
V gene: TRBV28; CDR3 length: 14; J gene: -; CDR3 protein: CASSSRLLQETQYF
V gene: TRBV7-2; CDR3 length: 14; J gene: -; CDR3 protein: CASSPTGRSYEQYF
V gene: TRBV19; CDR3 length: 15; J gene: TRBJ2-1; CDR3 protein: CASTAGLAGLAEQFF
V gene: TRBV11-2; CDR3 length: 16; J gene: TRBJ2-5; CDR3 protein: CVSSPFGLASQETQYF
V gene: TRBV9; CDR3 length: 17; J gene: TRBJ1-2; CDR3 protein: CASSGPRQGAAVRGYTF
V gene: TRBV6-2/TRBV6-3; CDR3 length: 13; J gene: -; CDR3 protein: CASTLAETYEQYF
V gene: TRBV20-1; CDR3 length: 13; J gene: TRBJ2-7; CDR3 protein: CSANLESNDEQYF
V gene: TRBV6-6; CDR3 length: 15; J gene: TRBJ2-4; CDR3 protein: CASSPSTGPKNIQYF
V gene: TRBV5-1; CDR3 length: 18; J gene: TRBJ1-6; CDR3 protein: CASSPDKIGTRDNSPLHF
V gene: TRBV12-3/TRBV12-4; CDR3 length: 15; J gene: TRBJ2-7; CDR3 protein: CASSPRGPGSYEQYF
V gene: TRBV21-1; CDR3 length: 17; J gene: TRBJ2-5; CDR3 protein: CASSKRSPSGMGETQYF
V gene: TRBV7-8; CDR3 length: 16; J gene: TRBJ2-3; CDR3 protein: CASSPGLAALTDTQYF
V gene: TRBV20-1; CDR3 length: 13; J gene: -; CDR3 protein: CSARDRVAYEQYF
V gene: TRBV7-2; CDR3 length: 15; J gene: TRBJ2-5; CDR3 protein: CASSPTVEGHETQYF
V gene: TRBV27; CDR3 length: 13; J gene: TRBJ1-1; CDR3 protein: CASRVGGGTEAFF
V gene: TRBV9; CDR3 length: 16; J gene: TRBJ2-5; CDR3 protein: CASSVDPAGEMETQYF
V gene: TRBV20-1; CDR3 length: 15; J gene: TRBJ2-3; CDR3 protein: CSACPVAGGQDTQYF
V gene: TRBV28; CDR3 length: 13; J gene: TRBJ2-6; CDR3 protein: CASRESGANVLTF
V gene: TRBV10-3; CDR3 length: 17; J gene: TRBJ2-7; CDR3 protein: CAISDREEVRSAYEQYF
V gene: TRBV10-3; CDR3 length: 16; J gene: TRBJ2-7; CDR3 protein: CAISDGLAGDSYEQYF
V gene: TRBV7-6; CDR3 length: 17; J gene: TRBJ2-1; CDR3 protein: CASSLVPNSRFNNEQFF
V gene: TRBV13; CDR3 length: 15; J gene: TRBJ2-7; CDR3 protein: CASSLQLAGAYEQYF
V gene: TRBV7-3; CDR3 length: 17; J gene: TRBJ1-5; CDR3 protein: CASSFNDSLNSNQPQHF
V gene: TRBV28; CDR3 length: 17; J gene: TRBJ2-3; CDR3 protein: CASSPTPRTGETDTQYF
V gene: TRBV28; CDR3 length: 16; J gene: TRBJ2-5; CDR3 protein: CASSFPRDREEETQYF